This TCR beta chain is from a study of blood T cell repertoires in COVID-19. Study-wide background: Material from acute and convalescent COVID-19 was sourced from the United States, Italy and Spain.

In the authors' methods: Estimates of nucleated cell counts were drawn from the amplification of reference gene primers. The assay was immunoSEQ multiplex PCR, and TCRdb's table has in-frame clones only and misses some. The V and J calls and clone size are taken from that table; D and trimming were inferred from the DNA. Counted here are some 300,000 clones, over 90% occurring once; the ten biggest clones make up less than 4%. This CDR3 contains 14 residues. V was pared by 5 bases and J by 4 bases, with 14 bases between. The germline V gene has CDR1 SGHTA and CDR2 FQGNSA. The sequence was collected from a woman in her 30s who had been exposed to COVID-19. Sequencing was done on a sample of PBMCs or T cells enriched from blood (not recorded which). This sequence joins TRBV7-2 and TRBJ1-1, with D possibly matching TRBD1 (5 bases). CDR3 sequence: CASSLRGRGTEAFF. In DNA, the CDR3 is TGTGCCAGCAGCCTGCGGGGGAGGGGCACTGAAGCTTTCTTT.